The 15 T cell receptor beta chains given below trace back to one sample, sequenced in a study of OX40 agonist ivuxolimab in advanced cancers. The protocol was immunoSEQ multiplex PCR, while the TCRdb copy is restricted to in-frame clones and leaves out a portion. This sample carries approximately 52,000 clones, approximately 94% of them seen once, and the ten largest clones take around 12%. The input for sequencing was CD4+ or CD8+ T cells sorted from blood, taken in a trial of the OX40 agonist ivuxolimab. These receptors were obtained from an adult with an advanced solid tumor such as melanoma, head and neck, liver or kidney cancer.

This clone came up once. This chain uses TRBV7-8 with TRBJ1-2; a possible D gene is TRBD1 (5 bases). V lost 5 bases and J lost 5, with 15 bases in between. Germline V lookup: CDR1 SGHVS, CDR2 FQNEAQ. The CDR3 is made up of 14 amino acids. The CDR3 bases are TGTGCCAGCAGCCCAGGGACGGGCGTTTATGGCTACACCTTC. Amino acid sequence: CASSPGTGVYGYTF.

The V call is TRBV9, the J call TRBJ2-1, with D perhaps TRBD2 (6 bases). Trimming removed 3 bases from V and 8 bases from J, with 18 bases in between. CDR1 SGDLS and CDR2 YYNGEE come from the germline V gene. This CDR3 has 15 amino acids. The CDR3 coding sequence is TGTGCCAGCAGCGAAAGGGGACTGGACGCGGATGAGCAGTTCTTC. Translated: CASSERGLDADEQFF.

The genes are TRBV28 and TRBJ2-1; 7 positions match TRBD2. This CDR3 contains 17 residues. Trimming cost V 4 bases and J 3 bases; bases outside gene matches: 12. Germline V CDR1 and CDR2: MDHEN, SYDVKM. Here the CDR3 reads CASSSGPPGTIYNEQFF. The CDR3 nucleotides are TGTGCCAGCAGTTCCGGCCCCCCCGGGACTATCTACAATGAGCAGTTCTTC.

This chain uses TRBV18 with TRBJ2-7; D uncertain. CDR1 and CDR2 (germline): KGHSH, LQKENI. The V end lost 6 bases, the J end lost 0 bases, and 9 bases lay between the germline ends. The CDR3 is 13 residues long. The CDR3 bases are TGTGCCAGCTCCCCTCCGTCCTCCTACGAGCAGTACTTC. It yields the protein CASSPPSSYEQYF.

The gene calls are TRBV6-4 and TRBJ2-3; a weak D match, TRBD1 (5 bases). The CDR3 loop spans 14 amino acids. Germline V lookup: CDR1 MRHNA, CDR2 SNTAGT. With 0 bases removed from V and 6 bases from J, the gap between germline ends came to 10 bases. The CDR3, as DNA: TGTGCCAGCAGTGACTCGGGGCTCGGTGATACGCAGTATTTT. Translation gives CASSDSGLGDTQYF.

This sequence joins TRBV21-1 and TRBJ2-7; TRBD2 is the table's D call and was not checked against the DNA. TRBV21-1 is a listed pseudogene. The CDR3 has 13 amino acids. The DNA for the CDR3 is TGTGCCAGCAGCCGGACTAGCGGGCACGAGCAGTACTTC. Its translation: CASSRTSGHEQYF.

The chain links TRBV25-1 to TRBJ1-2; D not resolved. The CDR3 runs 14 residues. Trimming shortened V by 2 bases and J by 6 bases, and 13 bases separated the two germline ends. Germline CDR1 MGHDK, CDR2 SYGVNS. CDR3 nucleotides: TGTGCCAGCAGTGAAGCCCCCTCCGTGAATGGCTACACCTTC. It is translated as CASSEAPSVNGYTF.

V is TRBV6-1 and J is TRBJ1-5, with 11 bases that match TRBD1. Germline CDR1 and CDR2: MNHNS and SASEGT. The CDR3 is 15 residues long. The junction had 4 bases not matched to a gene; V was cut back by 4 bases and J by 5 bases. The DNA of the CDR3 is TGTGCCAGCAGTGTCAGGACAGGGGGCTATCAGCCCCAGCATTTT. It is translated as CASSVRTGGYQPQHF.

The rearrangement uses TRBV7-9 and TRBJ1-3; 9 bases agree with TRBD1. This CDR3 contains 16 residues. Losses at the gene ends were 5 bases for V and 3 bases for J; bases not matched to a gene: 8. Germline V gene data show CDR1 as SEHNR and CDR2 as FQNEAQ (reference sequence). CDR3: CASSPLGQGLGNTIYF. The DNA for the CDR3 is TGTGCCAGCAGCCCGCTGGGACAGGGCCTTGGAAACACCATATATTTT. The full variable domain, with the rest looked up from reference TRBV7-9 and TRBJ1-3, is DTGVSQNPRHKITKRGQNVTFRCDPISEHNRLYWYRQTLGQGPEFLTYFQNEAQLEKSRLLSDRFSAERPKGSFSTLEIQRTEQGDSAMYLCASSPLGQGLGNTIYFGEGSWLTVV.

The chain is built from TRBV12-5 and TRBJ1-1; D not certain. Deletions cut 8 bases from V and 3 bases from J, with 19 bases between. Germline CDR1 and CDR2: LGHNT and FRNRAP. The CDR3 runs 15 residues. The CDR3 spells CASRTVLPGDTEAFF. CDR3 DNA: TGTGCTAGTCGGACCGTACTACCGGGCGACACTGAAGCTTTCTTT.

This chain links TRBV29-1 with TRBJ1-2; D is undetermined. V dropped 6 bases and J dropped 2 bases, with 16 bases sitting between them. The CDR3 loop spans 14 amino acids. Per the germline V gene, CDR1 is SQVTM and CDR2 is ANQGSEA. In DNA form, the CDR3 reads TGCAGCGTCCCGGGGAGCTTTTTAAACTATGGCTACACCTTC. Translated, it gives CSVPGSFLNYGYTF.

The CDR3 spells CASSRTGEGTGELFF. CDR3 sequence (DNA): TGCGCCAGCAGTCGTACAGGGGAGGGCACCGGGGAGCTGTTTTTT. The rearrangement links TRBV5-1 to TRBJ2-2; perhaps D is TRBD1 or TRBD2 (7 bases each). Germline-derived CDR1 and CDR2 are SGHRS and YFSETQ. The CDR3 spans 15 residues. The V end was cut by 5 bases, the J end by 4 bases, with 15 bases between.

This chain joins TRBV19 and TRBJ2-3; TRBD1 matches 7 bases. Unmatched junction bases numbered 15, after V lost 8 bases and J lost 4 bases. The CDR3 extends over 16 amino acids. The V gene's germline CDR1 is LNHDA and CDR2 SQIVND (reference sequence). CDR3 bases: TGTGCCAGTCGTCCCTCGACAGGGTGGGACCCAGATACGCAGTATTTT. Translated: CASRPSTGWDPDTQYF.

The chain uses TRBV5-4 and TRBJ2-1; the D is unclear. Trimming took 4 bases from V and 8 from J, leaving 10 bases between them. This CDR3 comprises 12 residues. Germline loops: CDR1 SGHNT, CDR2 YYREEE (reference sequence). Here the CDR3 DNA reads TGTGCCAGCAGCGAAGGTTTCTATGAGCAGTTCTTC. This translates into CASSEGFYEQFF.

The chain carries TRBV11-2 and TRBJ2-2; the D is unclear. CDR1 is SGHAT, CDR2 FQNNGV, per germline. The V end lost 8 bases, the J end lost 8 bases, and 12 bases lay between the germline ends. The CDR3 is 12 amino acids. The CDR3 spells CASLKVGGELFF. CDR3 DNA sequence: TGTGCCAGCCTCAAGGTTGGAGGGGAGCTGTTTTTT. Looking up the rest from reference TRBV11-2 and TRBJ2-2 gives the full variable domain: EAGVAQSPRYKIIEKRQSVAFWCNPISGHATLYWYQQILGQGPKLLIQFQNNGVVDDSQLPKDRFSAERLKGVDSTLKIQPAKLEDSAVYLCASLKVGGELFFGEGSRLTVL.